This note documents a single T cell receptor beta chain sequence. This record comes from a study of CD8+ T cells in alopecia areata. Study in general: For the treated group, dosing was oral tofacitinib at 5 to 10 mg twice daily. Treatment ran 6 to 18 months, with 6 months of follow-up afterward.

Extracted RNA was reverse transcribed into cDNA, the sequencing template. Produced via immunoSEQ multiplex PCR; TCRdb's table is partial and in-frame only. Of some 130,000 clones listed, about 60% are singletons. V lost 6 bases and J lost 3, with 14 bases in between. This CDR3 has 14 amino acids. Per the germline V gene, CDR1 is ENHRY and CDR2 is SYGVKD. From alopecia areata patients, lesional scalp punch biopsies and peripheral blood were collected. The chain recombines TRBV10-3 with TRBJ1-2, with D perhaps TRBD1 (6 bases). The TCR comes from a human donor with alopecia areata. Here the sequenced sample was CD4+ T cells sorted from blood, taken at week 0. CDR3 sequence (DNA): TGTGCCATCAGCTACAGGGAGCAGGACTATGGCTACACCTTC. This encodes CAISYREQDYGYTF.